The 28 T cell receptor beta chains below come from one sample, sequenced in a study of blood T cells in healthy people across ages. A sample-barcoded 5' primer and a J-beta primer mix were used in a second PCR of about 7 to 12 cycles. TCRdb called the 5' RACE reads again in MiXCR, with one record for every CDR3 protein. The sample contains roughly 2 million distinct CDR3 sequences, about 50% of which appear only once. Material for sequencing was blood. The receptors were gathered from a woman aged 40 to 50 in good health.

The chain recombines TRBV28 with TRBJ2-5; 14 nucleotides agree with TRBD2. Germline V lookup: CDR1 MDHEN, CDR2 SYDVKM. There are 17 residues in the CDR3. After removal of 4 bases from V and 3 bases from J, the junction contained 7 bases not matched to a gene. CDR3 DNA: TGTGCCAGCAGTTCCTACGGGACTAGCGGGGGAAAAGAGACCCAGTACTTC. Protein: CASSSYGTSGGKETQYF.

The chain couples TRBV6-1 to TRBJ1-5; a possible D gene is TRBD1 (5 bases). Germline V lookup: CDR1 MNHNS, CDR2 SASEGT. This CDR3 is 18 amino acids long. The germline V and J ends were trimmed by 0 bases and 1 base, with 16 bases remaining between them. CDR3 amino acids: CASSEALQGRASNQPQHF. CDR3 in DNA: TGTGCCAGCAGTGAAGCGCTTCAGGGCAGGGCAAGCAATCAGCCCCAGCATTTT.

On this clonotype itself: Sequence at one end of the junction differs from germline and may be a read error. The V gene is TRBV6-6, the J gene TRBJ1-4; D unresolved. The CDR3 runs 14 residues. In germline, CDR1 is MNHNY, CDR2 SVGAGI (reference sequence). CDR3 loop: CVSSYIQNNEKLFF. Here the CDR3 DNA reads TGTGTCAGCAGTTACATACAGAATAATGAAAAACTGTTTTTT.

The V and J genes are TRBV6-2 or TRBV6-3 and TRBJ2-3, with D possibly being TRBD2 (7 bases). V lost 2 bases and J lost 4, with 13 bases in between. The CDR3 length is 15 residues. Germline CDR1 reads MNHEY; CDR2 reads SVGEGT. The CDR3 protein is CASSYVTGGADTQYF. The CDR3 DNA follows: TGTGCCAGCAGTTACGTCACGGGGGGCGCAGATACGCAGTATTTT.

Note on this clonotype: At one boundary the junction diverges from the germline segment, which might be a read error. The chain joins TRBV7-2 to TRBJ1-4; D call uncertain. Germline V lookup: CDR1 SGHTA, CDR2 FQGNSA. The CDR3 extends over 14 amino acids. The chain's CDR3 is CASSHLATSEKLFF. CDR3 coding DNA: TGTGCCAGCAGTCACCTCGCAACTAGTGAAAAACTGTTTTTT.

Only a few counts were recorded for this clonotype. This sequence joins TRBV12-3 or TRBV12-4 and TRBJ2-5, with D possibly TRBD1 on 8 matching bases. The CDR3 has 15 amino acids. V was shortened by 6 bases and J by 11 bases, with 25 bases between the two germline ends. Here the CDR3 reads CASRFTGGDFREQYF. CDR3 nucleotide sequence: TGTGCCAGCAGATTTACAGGGGGGGATTTTCGAGAGCAGTACTTC.

The J gene is TRBJ2-5, the V gene TRBV28; possible D gene TRBD2, 6 bases. The J call is in doubt because the DNA end fits TRBJ2-7 better. Germline V gives CDR1 MDHEN, CDR2 SYDVKM. The CDR3 spans 12 residues. This CDR3 is CASRTPEGEQYF. CDR3 DNA: TGTGCCAGCAGGACCCCGGAGGGCGAGCAGTACTTC.

The chain employs TRBV4-1 and TRBJ1-2; TRBD1 aligns across 11 bases. The trim removed 2 bases at V and 6 bases at J, leaving 5 bases unmatched. The germline V gene has CDR1 MGHRA and CDR2 YSYEKL. The CDR3 runs to 15 residues. CDR3 protein: CASSQNPGQGDGYTF. CDR3 bases: TGCGCCAGCAGCCAAAACCCGGGACAGGGGGATGGCTACACCTTC.

The table lists this clonotype with a few counts. The chain carries TRBV27 and TRBJ1-5, with TRBD1 matching 7 bases. The germline V gene encodes CDR1 MNHEY and CDR2 SMNVEV (reference sequence). CDR3 size: 15 residues. V lost 8 bases and J lost 6; bases outside the gene matches: 13. The CDR3 DNA reads as TGTGCCAGCCGTGCACTAGGGGGCCGGGGTCAGCCCCAGCATTTT. Its translation: CASRALGGRGQPQHF.

This clonotype was counted a few times. The CDR3 protein is CASSLSRLEVPRDTQYF. The CDR3 DNA sequence: TGCGCCAGCAGCTTGTCGCGTTTGGAGGTGCCCCGGGATACGCAGTATTTT. This chain links TRBV5-1 with TRBJ2-3; weak D call: TRBD2 (5 bases). The CDR3 is 17 amino acids. In germline, CDR1 is SGHRS, CDR2 YFSETQ. V shed 1 base and J shed 6 bases, with 21 bases lying between them. Filled out from reference TRBV5-1 and TRBJ2-3, the complete variable domain reads KAGVTQTPRYLIKTRGQQVTLSCSPISGHRSVSWYQQTPGQGLQFLFEYFSETQRNKGNFPGRFSGRQFSNSRSEMNVSTLELGDSALYLCASSLSRLEVPRDTQYFGPGTRLTVL.

Concerning this clonotype: The junction and the germline gene differ at one end; a read error may be behind it. V is TRBV12-3 or TRBV12-4 and J is TRBJ1-2, with D unresolved. This CDR3 comprises 17 residues. CDR3 region: CASSPNAEQFLVYGHTF. The CDR3 DNA follows: TGTGCCAGCAGTCCGAACGCGGAACAGTTCCTTGTCTATGGCCACACCTTC.

The chain joins TRBV27 to TRBJ2-1; TRBD2 agrees at 9 bases. The germline gives CDR1 MNHEY, CDR2 SMNVEV (reference sequence). V shed 3 bases and J 5 bases; nucleotides not matched to a gene: 14. This CDR3 has 18 residues. In nucleotides, the CDR3 is TGTGCCAGCAGTTTTCTTGTGGGAGCGGGGGGCCGAGACAATGAGCAGTTCTTC. Its protein is CASSFLVGAGGRDNEQFF.

This CDR3 is CASSYTDRIMYEQYF. Here the CDR3 DNA reads TGTGCCAGCAGCTACACGGACAGGATTATGTACGAGCAGTACTTC. The chain recombines TRBV11-2 with TRBJ2-5; 7 bases map to TRBD1. Near its end, the DNA agrees better with TRBJ2-7, so the J call may be wrong. The CDR3 consists of 15 residues. Germline assignment: CDR1 SGHAT and CDR2 FQNNGV.

This clonotype was picked up a small number of times. J is TRBJ2-1 and V is TRBV12-3 or TRBV12-4; 13 bases line up with TRBD2. The CDR3 sequence is 15 residues long. V trimming: 6 bases; J trimming: 5 bases; junction bases outside the gene matches: 4. CDR3 protein: CASRWGLAGNNEQFF. The DNA for the CDR3 is TGTGCCAGCAGGTGGGGACTAGCGGGGAACAATGAGCAGTTCTTC.

This sequence joins TRBV5-4 and TRBJ2-7; D is possibly TRBD1 or TRBD2 (5 bases each). The CDR3 runs 14 residues. Per the germline V gene, CDR1 is SGHNT and CDR2 is YYREEE (reference sequence). The V end lost 3 bases, the J end lost 5 bases, and 15 bases lay between the germline ends. The CDR3 is CASSSGTLGNEQYF. CDR3 bases: TGTGCCAGCAGCTCCGGGACCCTGGGCAACGAGCAGTACTTC.

V gene TRBV5-1 combines with J gene TRBJ2-1; D call uncertain. The CDR3 loop spans 14 amino acids. The V gene's germline CDR1 is SGHRS and CDR2 YFSETQ. Trimming stripped 4 bases from V and 6 bases from J, with 14 bases between. The CDR3 DNA sequence: TGCGCCAGCAGCCCACCCCGACAAGGCAATGAGCAGTTCTTC. Translating gives CASSPPRQGNEQFF.

This clonotype was seen once. The rearrangement joins TRBV6-5 to TRBJ1-2; D is perhaps TRBD1 (5 bases). V gave up 5 bases and J gave up 2 bases, with 15 bases separating them. CDR3 length: 15 amino acids. Per germline, CDR1 MNHEY and CDR2 SVGAGI. CDR3 sequence: CASSNPGTPNYGYTF. The DNA of the CDR3 is TGTGCCAGCAGTAACCCAGGGACCCCAAACTATGGCTACACCTTC.

The V gene is TRBV20-1, the J gene TRBJ2-4; no definite D call. CDR1 and CDR2 from the germline V gene are DFQATT and SNEGSKA (reference sequence). The V and J ends lost 0 bases and 0 bases respectively, with 9 bases between them. The CDR3 has 15 residues. Here the CDR3 reads CSARDIGLAKNIQYF. Here the CDR3 DNA reads TGCAGTGCTAGAGATATCGGCCTAGCCAAAAACATTCAGTACTTC.

The chain carries TRBV6-1 and TRBJ2-7; maybe TRBD1 (6 bases). From germline, CDR1 is MNHNS and CDR2 SASEGT. The CDR3 has 14 amino acids. Trimming shortened V by 8 bases and J by 0 bases, and 14 bases separated the two germline ends. CDR3 sequence reads: CASSDRPGSYEQYF. Written as DNA, the CDR3 is TGTGCCAGCTCAGACAGGCCTGGCTCCTACGAGCAGTACTTC.

The chain combines TRBV7-2 with TRBJ1-1; 10 nucleotides agree with TRBD1. Germline CDR1 is SGHTA and CDR2 is FQGNSA. Trimming at V came to 9 bases and at J to 1 base, leaving 14 bases not matched to a gene. The CDR3 length is 17 residues. The CDR3 here is CASRRQGARVRNTEAFF. The CDR3 bases are TGTGCCAGTCGGAGACAGGGGGCAAGGGTGCGGAACACTGAAGCTTTCTTT.

This chain connects TRBV27 to TRBJ1-2, with 7 bases matching TRBD1. V lost 5 bases and J lost 1; bases outside the gene matches: 7. CDR1 MNHEY and CDR2 SMNVEV come from the germline V gene (reference sequence). The CDR3 contains 15 residues. The CDR3 spells CASSRTGAYNYGYTF. The CDR3 DNA is TGTGCCAGCAGTCGCACAGGGGCCTATAACTATGGCTACACCTTC.

The V gene is TRBV4-3, the J gene TRBJ2-1; D gene ambiguous. The CDR3 length is 15 residues. The germline V gene has CDR1 LGHNA and CDR2 YSLEER. V lost 1 base and J lost 0, with 7 bases in between. The CDR3 protein is CASSQVTYSYNEQFF. The CDR3 DNA reads TGCGCCAGCAGCCAAGTAACATACTCCTACAATGAGCAGTTCTTC.

This clonotype was detected only a few times. This chain joins TRBV29-1 and TRBJ2-5; maybe TRBD2 (5 bases). V was shortened by 3 bases and J by 5 bases, with 10 bases between the two germline ends. The CDR3 totals 12 residues. The germline V gene has CDR1 SQVTM and CDR2 ANQGSEA. The CDR3 DNA reads as TGCAGCGTTGATCTAGCCACGGAGACCCAGTACTTC. Protein: CSVDLATETQYF.

This chain joins TRBV20-1 and TRBJ2-5; 8 bases map to TRBD2. The assigned J gene may be wrong: the sequence end matches TRBJ2-7 better. This CDR3 has 15 amino acids. Germline CDR1 is DFQATT and CDR2 is SNEGSKA (reference sequence). CDR3 in DNA: TGCAGTGCTGCAGACCCAAGCGGGGGCCTATTCGAGCAGTACTTC. This codes for CSAADPSGGLFEQYF.

The genes are TRBV7-2 and TRBJ2-7, with D possibly called TRBD1 or TRBD2 (5 bases each). The ends were cut back, 3 bases at V and 4 bases at J, with 16 bases in the middle. The CDR3 contains 15 residues. Germline CDR1 is SGHTA and CDR2 is FQGNSA. The CDR3 loop reads CASSFGAGQQYEQYF. The CDR3 nucleotides are TGTGCCAGCAGCTTCGGGGCAGGGCAACAATACGAGCAGTACTTC.

On this clonotype: Sequence at one end of the junction differs from germline and may be a read error. DNA for the CDR3: TGTGCCAGCAGTTACGAAGGGAGGCCTGAAGTTTTCTTT. Amino acids: CASSYEGRPEVFF. The chain links TRBV6-5 to TRBJ1-1; D remains unclear. Looked up from germline, CDR1 is MNHEY and CDR2 is SVGAGI. CDR3 length equals 13 residues.

The chain recombines TRBV5-1 with TRBJ2-7; D tentatively reads TRBD1 or TRBD2 (7 bases each). CDR3 size: 17 residues. Germline V gene data show CDR1 as SGHRS and CDR2 as YFSETQ. V lost 4 bases to trimming and J lost 0 bases, with 20 bases between them. In nucleotides, the CDR3 is TGCGCCAGCAGCCAAACATGGGGGGGACAGAGCTCCTACGAGCAGTACTTC. It is translated as CASSQTWGGQSSYEQYF.

This clonotype occurred a few times. This chain uses TRBV4-3 with TRBJ1-2, with D possibly being TRBD1 (5 bases). The CDR3 consists of 13 residues. V lost 0 bases and J 8 bases, leaving 10 bases between the germline ends. The germline CDR1 and CDR2 sequences are LGHNA and YSLEER. The CDR3 DNA is TGCGCCAGCAGCCAAGACGCCGGGGACGGCTACACCTTC. It translates to CASSQDAGDGYTF.